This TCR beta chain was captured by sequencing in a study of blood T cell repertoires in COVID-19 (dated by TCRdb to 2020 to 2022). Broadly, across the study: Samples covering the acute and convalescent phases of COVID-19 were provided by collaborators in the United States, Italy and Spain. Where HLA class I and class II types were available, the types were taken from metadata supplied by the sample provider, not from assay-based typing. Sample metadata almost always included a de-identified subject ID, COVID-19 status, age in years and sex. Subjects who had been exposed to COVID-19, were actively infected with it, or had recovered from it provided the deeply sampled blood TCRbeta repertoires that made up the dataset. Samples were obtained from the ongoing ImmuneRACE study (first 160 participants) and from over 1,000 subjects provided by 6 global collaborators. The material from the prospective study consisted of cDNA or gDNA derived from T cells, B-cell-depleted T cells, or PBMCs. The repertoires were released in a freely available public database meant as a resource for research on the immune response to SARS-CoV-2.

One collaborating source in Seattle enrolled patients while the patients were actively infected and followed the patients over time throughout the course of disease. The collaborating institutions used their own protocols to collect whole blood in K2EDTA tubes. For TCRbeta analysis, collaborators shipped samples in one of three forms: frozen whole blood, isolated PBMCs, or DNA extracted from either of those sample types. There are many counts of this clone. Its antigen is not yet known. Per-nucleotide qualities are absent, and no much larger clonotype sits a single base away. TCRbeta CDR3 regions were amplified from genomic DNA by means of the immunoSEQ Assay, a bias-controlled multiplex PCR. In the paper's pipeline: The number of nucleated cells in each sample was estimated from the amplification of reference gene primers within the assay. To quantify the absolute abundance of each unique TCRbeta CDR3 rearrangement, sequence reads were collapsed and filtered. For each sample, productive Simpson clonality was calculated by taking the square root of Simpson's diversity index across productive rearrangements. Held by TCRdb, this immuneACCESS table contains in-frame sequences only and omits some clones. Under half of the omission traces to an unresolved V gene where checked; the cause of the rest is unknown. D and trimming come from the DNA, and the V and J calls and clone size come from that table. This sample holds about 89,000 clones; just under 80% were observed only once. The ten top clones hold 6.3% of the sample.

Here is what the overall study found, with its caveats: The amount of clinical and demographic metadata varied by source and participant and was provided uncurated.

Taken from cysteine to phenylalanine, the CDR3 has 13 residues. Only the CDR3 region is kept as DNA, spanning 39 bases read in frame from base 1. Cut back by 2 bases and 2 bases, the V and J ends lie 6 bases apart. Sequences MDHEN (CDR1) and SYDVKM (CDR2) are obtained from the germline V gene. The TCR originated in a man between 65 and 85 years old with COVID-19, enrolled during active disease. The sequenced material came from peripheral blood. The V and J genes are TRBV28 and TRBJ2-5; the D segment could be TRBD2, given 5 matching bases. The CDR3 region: CASSLGGQETQYF. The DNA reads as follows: TGTGCCAGCAGTTTAGGAGGTCAAGAGACCCAGTACTTC. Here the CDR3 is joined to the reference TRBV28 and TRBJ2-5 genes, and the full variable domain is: DVKVTQSSRYLVKRTGEKVFLECVQDMDHENMFWYRQDPGLGLRLIYFSYDVKMKEKGDIPEGYSVSREKKERFSLILESASTNQTSMYLCASSLGGQETQYFGPGTRLLVL.